The sequence of this T cell receptor (beta chain) was determined in a study of T-cell reconstitution after alpha-beta-depleted transplantation in children. TCRbeta library preparation incorporated unique molecular identifiers. TCRdb recomputed calls from the PCR reads with MiXCR, one row per CDR3 protein. The sample holds hundreds of thousands of distinct CDR3 sequences, roughly 33% seen once. CDR1 is DFQATT, CDR2 SNEGSKA, per germline (reference sequence). V trimming: 7 bases; J trimming: 6 bases; junction bases outside the gene matches: 7. The CDR3 consists of 12 residues. The gene calls are TRBV20-1 and TRBJ2-3; 7 nucleotides match TRBD1. The TCR comes from a human donor who donated a stem cell graft to a child with aplastic anemia. Here the sequenced sample was PBMCs from the stem cell graft donor, taken from the stem cell graft. The CDR3 sequence: CSEGQAGDTQYF. DNA of the CDR3: TGCAGTGAAGGACAGGCAGGGGATACGCAGTATTTT.